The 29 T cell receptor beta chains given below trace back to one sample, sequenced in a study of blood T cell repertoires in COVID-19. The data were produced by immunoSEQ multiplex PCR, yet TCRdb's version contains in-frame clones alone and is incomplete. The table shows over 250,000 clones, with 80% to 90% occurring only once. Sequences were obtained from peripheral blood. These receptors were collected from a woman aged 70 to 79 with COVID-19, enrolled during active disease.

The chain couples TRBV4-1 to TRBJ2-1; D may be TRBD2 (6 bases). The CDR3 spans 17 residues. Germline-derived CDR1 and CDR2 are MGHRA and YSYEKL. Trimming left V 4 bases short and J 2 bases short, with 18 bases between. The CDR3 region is CASSPAPRGRPYNEQFF. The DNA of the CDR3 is TGCGCCAGCAGCCCAGCCCCTAGAGGGAGGCCCTACAATGAGCAGTTCTTC.

The CDR3 nucleotides are TGTGCCAGCAGCTTTGGCCTACTGAGCGATGAGCAGTTCTTC. Encoded protein: CASSFGLLSDEQFF. The rearrangement joins TRBV5-8 to TRBJ2-1; D is unclear. The germline V gene has CDR1 SGHTS and CDR2 YDEGEE. Trimming shortened V by 2 bases and J by 8 bases, and 14 bases separated the two germline ends. There are 14 residues in the CDR3.

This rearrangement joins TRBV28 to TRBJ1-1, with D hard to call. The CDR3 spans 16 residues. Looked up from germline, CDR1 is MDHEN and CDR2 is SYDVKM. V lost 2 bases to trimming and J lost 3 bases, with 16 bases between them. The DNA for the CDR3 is TGTGCCAGCAGTTTACCCCTTTGGAGGAGGGACACTGAAGCTTTCTTT. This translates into CASSLPLWRRDTEAFF.

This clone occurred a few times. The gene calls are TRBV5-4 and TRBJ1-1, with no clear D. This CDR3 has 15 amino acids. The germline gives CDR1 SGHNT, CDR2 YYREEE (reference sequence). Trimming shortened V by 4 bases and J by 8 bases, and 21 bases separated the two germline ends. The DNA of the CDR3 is TGTGCCAGCAGCCGTAAGGGAGTCGACCTTACGGAAGCTTTCTTT. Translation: CASSRKGVDLTEAFF.

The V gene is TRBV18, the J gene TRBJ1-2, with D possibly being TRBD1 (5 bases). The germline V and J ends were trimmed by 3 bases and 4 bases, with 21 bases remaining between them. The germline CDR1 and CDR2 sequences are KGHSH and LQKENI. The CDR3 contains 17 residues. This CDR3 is CASSPFGDSYIFYGYTF. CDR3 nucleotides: TGTGCCAGCTCACCTTTCGGAGACAGTTATATTTTCTATGGCTACACCTTC.

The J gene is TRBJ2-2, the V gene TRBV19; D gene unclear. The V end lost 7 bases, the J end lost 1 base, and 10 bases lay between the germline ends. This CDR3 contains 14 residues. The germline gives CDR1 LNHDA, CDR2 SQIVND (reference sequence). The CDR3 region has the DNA TGTGCCAGTACCTTCCAGAAGAACACCGGGGAGCTGTTTTTT. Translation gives CASTFQKNTGELFF.

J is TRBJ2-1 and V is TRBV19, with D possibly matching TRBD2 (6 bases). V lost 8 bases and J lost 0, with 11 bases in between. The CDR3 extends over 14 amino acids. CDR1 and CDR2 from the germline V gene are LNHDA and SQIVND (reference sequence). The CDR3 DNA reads TGTGCCAGTCATAGCGGAAGCTCCTACAATGAGCAGTTCTTC. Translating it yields CASHSGSSYNEQFF.

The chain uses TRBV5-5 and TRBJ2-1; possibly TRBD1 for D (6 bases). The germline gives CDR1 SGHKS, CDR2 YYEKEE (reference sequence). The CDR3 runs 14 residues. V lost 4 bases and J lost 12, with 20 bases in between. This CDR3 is CASSRDISGAGQFF. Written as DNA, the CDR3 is TGTGCCAGCAGCCGGGACATTTCAGGAGCCGGGCAGTTCTTC.

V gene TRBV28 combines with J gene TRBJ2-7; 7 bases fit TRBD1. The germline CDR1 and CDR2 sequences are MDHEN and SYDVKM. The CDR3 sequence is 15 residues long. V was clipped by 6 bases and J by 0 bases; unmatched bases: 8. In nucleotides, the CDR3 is TGTGCCAGCAGCGCACAGGGGCCCCCCTCCTACGAGCAGTACTTC. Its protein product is CASSAQGPPSYEQYF.

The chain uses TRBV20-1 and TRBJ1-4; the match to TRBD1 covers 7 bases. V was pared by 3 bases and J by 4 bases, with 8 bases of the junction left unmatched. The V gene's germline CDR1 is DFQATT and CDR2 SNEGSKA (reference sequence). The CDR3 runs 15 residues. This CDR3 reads CSASHRDRVNEKLFF. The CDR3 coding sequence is TGCAGTGCTAGTCACCGAGACAGGGTTAATGAAAAACTGTTTTTT.

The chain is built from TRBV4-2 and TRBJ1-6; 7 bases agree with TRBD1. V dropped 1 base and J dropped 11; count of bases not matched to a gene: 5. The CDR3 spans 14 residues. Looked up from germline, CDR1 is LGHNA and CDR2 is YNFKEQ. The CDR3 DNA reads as TGTGCCAGCAGCCAAGGACAGGGTATGACACCCCTCCACTTT. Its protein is CASSQGQGMTPLHF.

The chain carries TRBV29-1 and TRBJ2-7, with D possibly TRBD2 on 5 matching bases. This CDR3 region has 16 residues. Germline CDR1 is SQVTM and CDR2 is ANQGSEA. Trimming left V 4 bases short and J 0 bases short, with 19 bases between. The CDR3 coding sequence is TGCAGCGTTGGTGTGCTTCGGGGATTCGTCTCCTACGAGCAGTACTTC. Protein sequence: CSVGVLRGFVSYEQYF.

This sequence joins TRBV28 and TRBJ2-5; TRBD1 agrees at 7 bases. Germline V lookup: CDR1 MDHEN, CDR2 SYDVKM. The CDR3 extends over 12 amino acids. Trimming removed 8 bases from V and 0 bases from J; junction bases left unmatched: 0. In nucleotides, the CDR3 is TGTGCCAGCCAGGGGGACCAAGAGACCCAGTACTTC. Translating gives CASQGDQETQYF.

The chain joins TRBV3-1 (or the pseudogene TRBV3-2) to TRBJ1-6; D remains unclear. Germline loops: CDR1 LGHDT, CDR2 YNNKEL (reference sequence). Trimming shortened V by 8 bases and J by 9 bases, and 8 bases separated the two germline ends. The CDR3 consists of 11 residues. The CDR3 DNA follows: TGTGCCAGCCAGCGGGCTTCACCCCTCCACTTT. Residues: CASQRASPLHF.

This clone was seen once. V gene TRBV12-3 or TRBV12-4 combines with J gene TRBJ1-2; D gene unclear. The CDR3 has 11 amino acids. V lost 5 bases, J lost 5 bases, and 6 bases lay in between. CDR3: CASSNGYGYTF. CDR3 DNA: TGTGCCAGCAGTAACGGGTATGGCTACACCTTC.

CDR3 nucleotide sequence: TGTGCCCCCACGGGAGGAGACAGGGGAAAACAGCCCCAGCATTTT. Encoded protein: CAPTGGDRGKQPQHF. V is TRBV10-3 and J is TRBJ1-5, with TRBD1 matching 8 bases. The V segment lost 11 bases and the J segment 7 bases; nucleotides outside the gene matches: 16. Germline loops: CDR1 ENHRY, CDR2 SYGVKD. The CDR3 has 15 amino acids.

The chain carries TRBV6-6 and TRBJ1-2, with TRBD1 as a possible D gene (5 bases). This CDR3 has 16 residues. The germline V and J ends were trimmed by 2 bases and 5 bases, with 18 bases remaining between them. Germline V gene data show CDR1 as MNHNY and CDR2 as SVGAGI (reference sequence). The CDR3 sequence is CASSYPTKQGEYGYTF. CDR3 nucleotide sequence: TGTGCCAGCAGTTACCCCACAAAGCAGGGCGAATATGGCTACACCTTC.

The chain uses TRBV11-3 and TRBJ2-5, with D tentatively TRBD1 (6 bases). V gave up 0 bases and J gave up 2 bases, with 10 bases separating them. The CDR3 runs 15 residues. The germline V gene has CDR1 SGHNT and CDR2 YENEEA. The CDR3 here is CASSLDQGLQETQYF. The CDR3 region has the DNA TGTGCCAGCAGCTTAGACCAGGGGTTACAAGAGACCCAGTACTTC. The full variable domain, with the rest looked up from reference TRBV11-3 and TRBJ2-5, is EAGVVQSPRYKIIEKKQPVAFWCNPISGHNTLYWYLQNLGQGPELLIRYENEEAVDDSQLPKDRFSAERLKGVDSTLKIQPAELGDSAVYLCASSLDQGLQETQYFGPGTRLLVL.

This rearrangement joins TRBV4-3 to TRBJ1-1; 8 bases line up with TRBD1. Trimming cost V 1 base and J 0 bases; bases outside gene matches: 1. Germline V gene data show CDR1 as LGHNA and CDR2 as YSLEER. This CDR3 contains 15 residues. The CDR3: CASSQGTGLNTEAFF. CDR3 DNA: TGCGCCAGCAGCCAAGGGACAGGGTTGAACACTGAAGCTTTCTTT.

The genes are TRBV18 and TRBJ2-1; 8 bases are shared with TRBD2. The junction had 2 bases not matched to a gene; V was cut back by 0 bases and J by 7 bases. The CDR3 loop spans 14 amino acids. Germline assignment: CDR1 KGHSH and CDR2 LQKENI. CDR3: CASSPPSGSNEQFF. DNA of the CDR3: TGTGCCAGCTCACCACCAAGCGGGAGTAATGAGCAGTTCTTC.

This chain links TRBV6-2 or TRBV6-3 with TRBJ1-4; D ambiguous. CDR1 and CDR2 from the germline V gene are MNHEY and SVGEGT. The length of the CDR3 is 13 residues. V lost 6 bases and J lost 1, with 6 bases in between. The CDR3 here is CASSTRTNEKLFF. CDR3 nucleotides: TGTGCCAGCAGCACCAGAACTAATGAAAAACTGTTTTTT.

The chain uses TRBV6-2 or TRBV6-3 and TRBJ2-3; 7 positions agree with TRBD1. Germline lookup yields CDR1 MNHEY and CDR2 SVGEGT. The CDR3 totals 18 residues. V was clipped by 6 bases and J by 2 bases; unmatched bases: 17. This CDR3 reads CASSSTRDSHLFTDTQYF. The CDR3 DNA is TGTGCCAGCAGCTCCACCCGGGACAGTCATCTTTTCACAGATACGCAGTATTTT.

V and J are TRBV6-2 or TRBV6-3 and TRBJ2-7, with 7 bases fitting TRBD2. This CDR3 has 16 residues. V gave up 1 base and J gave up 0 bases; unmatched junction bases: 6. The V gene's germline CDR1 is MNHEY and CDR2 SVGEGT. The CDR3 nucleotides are TGTGCCAGCAGTTACTTTTCCAGCGGGAACTCCTACGAGCAGTACTTC. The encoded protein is CASSYFSSGNSYEQYF.

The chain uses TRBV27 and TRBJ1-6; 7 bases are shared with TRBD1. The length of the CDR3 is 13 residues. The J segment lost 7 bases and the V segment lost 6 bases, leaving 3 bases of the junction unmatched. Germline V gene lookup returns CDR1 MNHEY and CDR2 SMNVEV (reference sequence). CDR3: CASRQTGNSPLHF. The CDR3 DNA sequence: TGTGCCAGCAGGCAGACAGGGAATTCACCCCTCCACTTT.

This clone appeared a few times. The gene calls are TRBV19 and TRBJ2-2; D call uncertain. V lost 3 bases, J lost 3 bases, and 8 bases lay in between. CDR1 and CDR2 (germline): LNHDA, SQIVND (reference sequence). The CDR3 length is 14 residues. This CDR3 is CASSIVSYTGELFF. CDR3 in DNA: TGTGCCAGTAGTATCGTTAGTTACACCGGGGAGCTGTTTTTT.

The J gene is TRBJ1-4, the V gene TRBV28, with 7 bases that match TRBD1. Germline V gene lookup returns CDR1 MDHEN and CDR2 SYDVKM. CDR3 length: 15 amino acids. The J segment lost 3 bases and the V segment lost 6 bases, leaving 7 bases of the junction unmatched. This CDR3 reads CASSPGGGANEKLFF. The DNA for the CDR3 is TGTGCCAGCAGCCCTGGAGGGGGCGCTAATGAAAAACTGTTTTTT.

The CDR3 reads CAWSPRHGLAASGELFF. The CDR3 nucleotides read TGTGCCTGGAGTCCAAGACATGGACTAGCCGCCAGCGGGGAGCTGTTTTTT. The chain employs TRBV30 and TRBJ2-2; TRBD2 aligns across 8 bases. Germline V gene lookup returns CDR1 GTSNPN and CDR2 SVGIG (reference sequence). With V trimmed by 2 bases and J by 7 bases, 15 bases remained unmatched. This CDR3 is built from 17 residues.

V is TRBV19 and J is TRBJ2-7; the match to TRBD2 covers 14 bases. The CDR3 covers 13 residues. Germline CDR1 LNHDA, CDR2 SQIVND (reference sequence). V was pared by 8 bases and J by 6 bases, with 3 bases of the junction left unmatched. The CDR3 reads CASAGTSGSEQYF. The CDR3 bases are TGTGCCAGTGCCGGGACTAGCGGGAGCGAGCAGTACTTC.

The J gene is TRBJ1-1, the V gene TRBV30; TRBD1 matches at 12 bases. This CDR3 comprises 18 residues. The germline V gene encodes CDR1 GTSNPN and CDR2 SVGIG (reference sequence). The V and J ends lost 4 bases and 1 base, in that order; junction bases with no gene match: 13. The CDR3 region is CAWTLGLGQGAWNTEAFF. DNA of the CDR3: TGTGCCTGGACCCTAGGACTGGGACAGGGGGCTTGGAACACTGAAGCTTTCTTT.